Following are 27 T cell receptor beta chains from one sample sequenced in a study of technical replicates of blood from a handful of donors. Clones were sequenced by immunoSEQ multiplex PCR, and TCRdb holds only the in-frame ones, with some missing. This sample has some 91,000 clones, with 90% to 97% found just once. The material sequenced was T cells isolated from PBMCs. The receptors derive from a human donor in good health.

The chain employs TRBV5-1 and TRBJ1-1; maybe TRBD1 (5 bases). Trimming cost V 0 bases and J 3 bases, with 12 bases left between them. CDR1 SGHRS and CDR2 YFSETQ come from the germline V gene. The CDR3 has 15 amino acids. The CDR3 spells CASSLERGTDTEAFF. CDR3 nucleotides: TGCGCCAGCAGCTTGGAAAGGGGCACCGACACTGAAGCTTTCTTT.

CDR3 region: CASGRQGVHEQYF. The CDR3, as DNA: TGTGCCAGCGGCAGACAGGGGGTTCACGAGCAGTACTTC. The V and J genes are TRBV6-5 and TRBJ2-7; 9 bases fit TRBD1. Germline V gene sequence: CDR1 MNHEY, CDR2 SVGAGI. Losses at the gene ends were 8 bases for V and 5 bases for J; bases not matched to a gene: 7. This CDR3 is built from 13 residues.

The rearrangement uses TRBV30 and TRBJ1-5, with D perhaps matching TRBD1 (6 bases). Germline V gives CDR1 GTSNPN, CDR2 SVGIG (reference sequence). Trimming cost V 3 bases and J 5 bases, with 11 bases left between them. There are 13 residues in the CDR3. The CDR3: CAWSWGPDQPQHF. The CDR3 DNA follows: TGTGCCTGGAGCTGGGGGCCCGATCAGCCCCAGCATTTT.

CDR3 nucleotides: TGTGCCAGCAGCTTAGAAACCTTCGCGGGCTATGGCTACACCTTC. It yields the protein CASSLETFAGYGYTF. The V gene is TRBV7-2, the J gene TRBJ1-2; D is unresolved. Germline values: CDR1 SGHTA, CDR2 FQGNSA. V was trimmed by 1 base and J by 4 bases, leaving 13 bases between them. There are 15 residues in the CDR3.

J is TRBJ2-6 and V is TRBV21-1; the DNA was not used to check the table's D call, TRBD1. TRBV21-1 is deemed a pseudogene. The CDR3 is made up of 18 amino acids. CDR3 loop: CASSKETGNLSGANVLTF. CDR3 nucleotide sequence: TGTGCCAGCAGCAAAGAGACAGGTAATCTCTCTGGGGCCAACGTCCTGACTTTC.

This chain connects TRBV7-9 to TRBJ2-5; 7 nucleotides align to TRBD1. Germline CDR1 SEHNR, CDR2 FQNEAQ (reference sequence). The CDR3 totals 14 residues. With V trimmed by 8 bases and J by 3 bases, 9 bases remained unmatched. The CDR3 protein is CASGRKGAEETQYF. The CDR3 DNA sequence: TGTGCCAGCGGCCGGAAGGGGGCCGAAGAGACCCAGTACTTC.

The chain has TRBV5-4 and TRBJ1-1; D may be TRBD1 (5 bases). From germline, CDR1 is SGHNT and CDR2 YYREEE (reference sequence). CDR3 length: 15 residues. V was trimmed by 0 bases and J by 0 bases, leaving 9 bases between them. CDR3 protein: CASSLGQGLNTEAFF. The CDR3 region has the DNA TGTGCCAGCAGCTTGGGGCAGGGCTTGAACACTGAAGCTTTCTTT.

The chain uses TRBV7-6 and TRBJ2-3, with D maybe TRBD2 (5 bases). The CDR3 is 18 amino acids. Germline lookup yields CDR1 SGHVS and CDR2 FNYEAQ. Trimming shortened V by 2 bases and J by 0 bases, and 18 bases separated the two germline ends. The CDR3 DNA reads TGTGCCAGCAGCTTAATCGGGAACTTAGGCGATAGCACAGATACGCAGTATTTT. Encoded protein: CASSLIGNLGDSTDTQYF.

V usage is TRBV30 and J usage is TRBJ1-2, with 7 bases that match TRBD1. The CDR3 has 14 amino acids. Trimming removed 2 bases from V and 6 bases from J; junction bases left unmatched: 9. The germline CDR1 and CDR2 sequences are GTSNPN and SVGIG (reference sequence). The CDR3 sequence is CAWSTGAGSDGYTF. CDR3 nucleotide sequence: TGTGCCTGGAGTACAGGGGCCGGGTCGGATGGCTACACCTTC.

The table lists this clone with a count of one. The V and J genes are TRBV13 and TRBJ2-7, with 7 bases aligning to TRBD1. The trim removed 4 bases at V and 0 bases at J, leaving 9 bases unmatched. Per germline, CDR1 PRHDT and CDR2 FYEKMQ (reference sequence). The CDR3 spans 16 residues. The CDR3 is CASSSTGTESSYEQYF. Written as DNA, the CDR3 is TGTGCCAGCAGCTCCACCGGGACAGAAAGCTCCTACGAGCAGTACTTC.

The chain joins TRBV28 to TRBJ1-3; tentatively, D is TRBD1 (5 bases). This CDR3 contains 14 residues. Trimming removed 8 bases at V and 0 bases at J, with 11 bases between. Germline V gene lookup returns CDR1 MDHEN and CDR2 SYDVKM. CDR3 region: CASHTGVSGNTIYF. In nucleotides, the CDR3 is TGTGCCAGCCACACGGGGGTCTCTGGAAACACCATATATTTT. Complete variable domain (other parts from reference TRBV28 and TRBJ1-3): DVKVTQSSRYLVKRTGEKVFLECVQDMDHENMFWYRQDPGLGLRLIYFSYDVKMKEKGDIPEGYSVSREKKERFSLILESASTNQTSMYLCASHTGVSGNTIYFGEGSWLTVV.

The J gene is TRBJ1-2, the V gene TRBV30; D may be TRBD1 (6 bases). Germline V gives CDR1 GTSNPN, CDR2 SVGIG (reference sequence). V dropped 7 bases and J dropped 3 bases, with 9 bases sitting between them. This CDR3 comprises 11 residues. CDR3 sequence reads: CALDSYYGYTF. The DNA for the CDR3 is TGTGCCTTGGACAGCTACTATGGCTACACCTTC.

This chain uses TRBV7-2 with TRBJ2-5; TRBD2 might be the D (5 bases). The CDR3 is made up of 11 amino acids. Germline CDR1 reads SGHTA; CDR2 reads FQGNSA. V was trimmed by 8 bases and J by 5 bases, leaving 9 bases between them. CDR3 sequence: CASGGWETQYF. The CDR3 DNA follows: TGTGCCAGCGGCGGGTGGGAGACCCAGTACTTC. The full variable domain, its missing parts supplied by reference TRBV7-2 and TRBJ2-5, is GAGVSQSPSNKVTEKGKDVELRCDPISGHTALYWYRQSLGQGLEFLIYFQGNSAPDKSGLPSDRFSAERTGGSVSTLTIQRTQQEDSAVYLCASGGWETQYFGPGTRLLVL.

This clone was picked up one time. This sequence joins TRBV15 and TRBJ2-7; D perhaps matches TRBD1 (6 bases). With 3 bases removed from V and 2 bases from J, the gap between germline ends came to 14 bases. Per the germline V gene, CDR1 is LNHNV and CDR2 is YYDKDF (reference sequence). This CDR3 is 15 amino acids long. CDR3 region: CATSSDWTATYEQYF. The DNA of the CDR3 is TGTGCCACCAGCAGTGACTGGACAGCAACCTACGAGCAGTACTTC. Looking up the rest from reference TRBV15 and TRBJ2-7 gives the full variable domain: DAMVIQNPRYQVTQFGKPVTLSCSQTLNHNVMYWYQQKSSQAPKLLFHYYDKDFNNEADTPDNFQSRRPNTSFCFLDIRSPGLGDTAMYLCATSSDWTATYEQYFGPGTRLTVT.

The rearrangement links TRBV15 to TRBJ2-7; tentatively, D is TRBD1 (8 bases). Germline values: CDR1 LNHNV, CDR2 YYDKDF (reference sequence). V lost 5 bases and J 4 bases, leaving 12 bases between the germline ends. The CDR3 has 13 amino acids. CDR3 sequence (DNA): TGTGCCACCAGCGGGGGGGACAGGTACGAGCAGTACTTC. Translation: CATSGGDRYEQYF.

This chain links TRBV2 with TRBJ1-4; D is uncertain. Per the germline V gene, CDR1 is SNHLY and CDR2 is FYNNEI. This CDR3 region has 18 residues. V shed 6 bases and J shed 10 bases, with 30 bases lying between them. CDR3 DNA: TGTGCCAGCAGAGCCTACGTAAATCGGGAAAGTGGCCGTGGAAAACTGTTTTTT. Protein: CASRAYVNRESGRGKLFF. The full variable domain, its missing parts supplied by reference TRBV2 and TRBJ1-4, is EPEVTQTPSHQVTQMGQEVILRCVPISNHLYFYWYRQILGQKVEFLVSFYNNEISEKSEIFDDQFSVERPDGSNFTLKIRSTKLEDSAMYFCASRAYVNRESGRGKLFFGSGTQLSVL.

The rearrangement joins TRBV5-5 to TRBJ1-5, with 9 bases that match TRBD1. The CDR3 contains 14 residues. Germline CDR1 reads SGHKS; CDR2 reads YYEKEE (reference sequence). V trimming: 1 base; J trimming: 5 bases; junction bases outside the gene matches: 1. The CDR3: CASSLTGGDQPQHF. The CDR3 region has the DNA TGTGCCAGCAGCTTGACAGGGGGCGATCAGCCCCAGCATTTT.

This chain links TRBV29-1 with TRBJ1-2; D gene uncertain. With 5 bases removed from V and 4 bases from J, the gap between germline ends came to 20 bases. The germline gives CDR1 SQVTM, CDR2 ANQGSEA. This CDR3 region has 15 residues. CDR3 residues: CSVPPTGPAGYGYTF. CDR3 bases: TGCAGCGTTCCCCCCACCGGGCCTGCGGGCTATGGCTACACCTTC.

The rearrangement joins TRBV6-5 to TRBJ2-7, with TRBD2 matching 8 bases. Germline lookup yields CDR1 MNHEY and CDR2 SVGAGI. V was clipped by 0 bases and J by 3 bases; unmatched bases: 7. The CDR3 loop spans 16 amino acids. As DNA, the CDR3 is TGTGCCAGCAGTTACTCGATAGGTAGCGGGGACTACGAGCAGTACTTC. Residues: CASSYSIGSGDYEQYF.

This clone has just one count. The genes are TRBV4-1 and TRBJ2-2; no clear D gene. This CDR3 has 16 amino acids. The ends were cut back, 0 bases at V and 1 base at J, with 9 bases in the middle. Germline CDR1 reads MGHRA; CDR2 reads YSYEKL. The CDR3 DNA is TGCGCCAGCAGCCAAGAATCCCAGATGAACACCGGGGAGCTGTTTTTT. Its protein is CASSQESQMNTGELFF.

The chain joins TRBV19 to TRBJ2-7, with a possible D match to TRBD2 (6 bases). V shed 3 bases and J shed 4 bases, with 13 bases lying between them. Germline-derived CDR1 and CDR2 are LNHDA and SQIVND (reference sequence). This CDR3 spans 14 amino acids. DNA for the CDR3: TGTGCCAGTAGTATGGGGGGAGGCCCTTACGAGCAGTACTTC. Protein product: CASSMGGGPYEQYF. Full variable domain (missing parts from reference TRBV19 and TRBJ2-7): DGGITQSPKYLFRKEGQNVTLSCEQNLNHDAMYWYRQDPGQGLRLIYYSQIVNDFQKGDIAEGYSVSREKKESFPLTVTSAQKNPTAFYLCASSMGGGPYEQYFGPGTRLTVT.

This rearrangement joins TRBV28 to TRBJ2-7, with 9 bases lining up with TRBD2. The CDR3 is 14 residues long. V shed 9 bases, J shed 2 bases, and the junction held 8 bases outside the gene matches. Looked up from germline, CDR1 is MDHEN and CDR2 is SYDVKM. CDR3 sequence: CASIHSGSAYEQYF. CDR3 DNA: TGTGCCAGTATTCATAGCGGGAGTGCCTACGAGCAGTACTTC.

The chain links TRBV5-1 to TRBJ2-1; D remains ambiguous. Per the germline V gene, CDR1 is SGHRS and CDR2 is YFSETQ. The CDR3 contains 14 residues. V lost 2 bases and J 9 bases, leaving 15 bases between the germline ends. The CDR3 coding sequence is TGCGCCAGCAGCTTTCTTCTAGGATCGGGTGAGCAGTTCTTC. It encodes CASSFLLGSGEQFF.

The chain couples TRBV25-1 to TRBJ2-3; 8 nucleotides align to TRBD2. The CDR3 has 15 amino acids. V lost 5 bases, J lost 4 bases, and 8 bases stayed unmatched. Per germline, CDR1 MGHDK and CDR2 SYGVNS. CDR3 region: CASSKPGLGADTQYF. The CDR3 region has the DNA TGTGCCAGCAGTAAACCGGGACTAGGGGCAGATACGCAGTATTTT. The full variable domain, in which reference TRBV25-1 and TRBJ2-3 provide the parts outside the CDR3, is EADIYQTPRYLVIGTGKKITLECSQTMGHDKMYWYQQDPGMELHLIHYSYGVNSTEKGDLSSESTVSRIRTEHFPLTLESARPSHTSQYLCASSKPGLGADTQYFGPGTRLTVL.

A single count supports this clone. The rearrangement joins TRBV10-3 to TRBJ1-5; 9 bases match TRBD1. CDR3 length equals 15 residues. Germline V gene data show CDR1 as ENHRY and CDR2 as SYGVKD. The V segment lost 6 bases and the J segment 5 bases; nucleotides outside the gene matches: 8. CDR3 in DNA: TGTGCCATCAGGGGCGGACAGGGGTATGATCAGCCCCAGCATTTT. Amino acids: CAIRGGQGYDQPQHF.

This chain uses TRBV4-1 with TRBJ2-5; 9 positions agree with TRBD2. The germline V gene has CDR1 MGHRA and CDR2 YSYEKL. This CDR3 region has 16 residues. The trim removed 0 bases at V and 2 bases at J, leaving 4 bases unmatched. In DNA, the CDR3 is TGCGCCAGCAGCCAAGATGGGCGGGGGGGTCAAGAGACCCAGTACTTC. It specifies CASSQDGRGGQETQYF.

This sequence joins TRBV15 and TRBJ2-1; the match to TRBD2 covers 7 bases. The ends lost 3 bases at V and 0 bases at J; junction bases unmatched: 17. This CDR3 contains 20 residues. Germline V gene data show CDR1 as LNHNV and CDR2 as YYDKDF (reference sequence). The CDR3 loop is CATSRGRVGLADSSYNEQFF. CDR3 bases: TGTGCCACCAGCAGGGGACGAGTTGGGCTAGCGGATAGCTCCTACAATGAGCAGTTCTTC.